These 19 T cell receptor beta chains were all obtained from the same sample, sequenced in a study of CD8 T cells in ankylosing spondylitis. TCRdb recomputed calls from the 5' RACE reads with MiXCR, one row per CDR3 protein. Here the sample spans under 150,000 distinct CDR3 sequences, roughly an eighth being singletons. Sequenced material: blood, either unsorted or a sorted T cell fraction (not recorded which). These receptors came from a female donor with ankylosing spondylitis or in good health (not recorded which).

This clonotype occurred many times. This chain joins TRBV24-1 and TRBJ2-2; D call uncertain. V was cut by 7 bases and J by 6 bases, with 11 bases left in between. The CDR3 is 13 amino acids. Germline V CDR1 and CDR2: KGHDR, SFDVKD. The CDR3 DNA is TGTGCCACCAGGAGTACCGCTGCCGGGGAGCTGTTTTTT. Amino acid sequence: CATRSTAAGELFF.

This clonotype was detected ten times or more. CDR3 sequence reads: CASSQGLGTALYEQYF. CDR3 nucleotides: TGTGCCAGCAGCCAAGGCTTAGGGACGGCTCTCTACGAGCAGTACTTC. This chain joins TRBV14 and TRBJ2-7, with D perhaps being TRBD1 or TRBD2 (5 bases each). V was shortened by 1 base and J by 3 bases, with 16 bases between the two germline ends. The CDR3 consists of 16 residues. CDR1 is SGHDN, CDR2 FVKESK, per germline. Drawing the rest from reference TRBV14 and TRBJ2-7, the complete variable domain is EAGVTQFPSHSVIEKGQTVTLRCDPISGHDNLYWYRRVMGKEIKFLLHFVKESKQDESGMPNNRFLAERTGGTYSTLKVQPAELEDSGVYFCASSQGLGTALYEQYFGPGTRLTVT.

The chain has TRBV18 and TRBJ2-5, with TRBD2 matching 12 bases. The CDR3 consists of 14 residues. The germline V gene has CDR1 KGHSH and CDR2 LQKENI. The trim removed 8 bases at V and 4 bases at J, leaving 5 bases unmatched. CDR3 residues: CASSPGLAGETQYF. The CDR3 DNA reads TGTGCCAGCAGTCCGGGACTAGCGGGAGAGACCCAGTACTTC.

The sample holds many counts of this clonotype. The gene calls are TRBV12-3 or TRBV12-4 and TRBJ2-7; 11 nucleotides line up with TRBD2. Losses at the gene ends were 5 bases for V and 6 bases for J; bases not matched to a gene: 15. The CDR3 is 17 residues long. The CDR3 region is CASSPGLAADYTTEQYF. CDR3 in DNA: TGTGCCAGCAGTCCGGGACTAGCGGCTGACTATACCACCGAGCAGTACTTC.

The chain combines TRBV5-1 with TRBJ1-1, with 7 bases matching TRBD1. The CDR3 has 15 residues. The J segment lost 1 base and the V segment lost 0 bases, leaving 3 bases of the junction unmatched. Germline V lookup: CDR1 SGHRS, CDR2 YFSETQ. The CDR3: CASSLAPGGNTEAFF. Written as DNA, the CDR3 is TGCGCCAGCAGCTTGGCCCCAGGGGGGAACACTGAAGCTTTCTTT.

In its sample, this clonotype was seen a few times. The V and J genes are TRBV7-2 and TRBJ2-3, with TRBD2 identical over 8 bases. Germline V lookup: CDR1 SGHTA, CDR2 FQGNSA. The junction had 6 bases not matched to a gene; V was cut back by 6 bases and J by 4 bases. This CDR3 region has 14 residues. CDR3 DNA: TGTGCCAGCAGGCCCGGACTAGCAGCAGATACGCAGTATTTT. The encoded protein is CASRPGLAADTQYF.

The table lists this clonotype with a few counts. V and J are TRBV7-8 and TRBJ1-2; 9 nucleotides agree with TRBD1. V dropped 5 bases and J dropped 8; count of bases not matched to a gene: 12. Per germline, CDR1 SGHVS and CDR2 FQNEAQ. This CDR3 contains 15 residues. The CDR3 sequence: CASSLQQGAGNGYTF. Here the CDR3 DNA reads TGTGCCAGCAGCCTACAACAGGGGGCAGGGAACGGCTACACCTTC.

The V gene is TRBV7-9, the J gene TRBJ1-1; 9 positions match TRBD1. This CDR3 has 14 residues. Germline-derived CDR1 and CDR2 are SEHNR and FQNEAQ (reference sequence). Germline trimming cut 1 base from V and 7 bases from J; bases unmatched to any gene: 4. The CDR3 DNA sequence: TGTGCCAGCAGCTTAGGACAGGGGGAAGGTGAAGCTTTCTTT. It is translated as CASSLGQGEGEAFF.

This clonotype was detected ten times or more. J is TRBJ2-5 and V is TRBV27; the match to TRBD2 covers 12 bases. Germline CDR1 is MNHEY and CDR2 is SMNVEV (reference sequence). This CDR3 is built from 15 residues. The ends lost 2 bases at V and 2 bases at J; junction bases unmatched: 0. CDR3 loop: CASSLGTSGQETQYF. CDR3 DNA sequence: TGTGCCAGCAGTTTAGGGACTAGCGGGCAAGAGACCCAGTACTTC.

V usage is TRBV7-9 and J usage is TRBJ2-7, with D perhaps matching TRBD2 (6 bases). The CDR3 consists of 12 residues. The germline CDR1 and CDR2 sequences are SEHNR and FQNEAQ (reference sequence). V lost 7 bases, J lost 6 bases, and 13 bases lay in between. The CDR3 region is CASTPLGGEQYF. The CDR3 nucleotides are TGTGCCAGCACTCCTCTCGGGGGCGAGCAGTACTTC.

This clonotype came up many times. The chain uses TRBV12-3 or TRBV12-4 and TRBJ1-3; D is perhaps TRBD1 (6 bases). V was clipped by 8 bases and J by 0 bases, with 8 bases between them. The CDR3 consists of 13 residues. The CDR3 DNA is TGTGCCAGCGGGGACACCTCTGGAAACACCATATATTTT. Translating gives CASGDTSGNTIYF.

The chain combines TRBV6-1 with TRBJ2-7; 7 nucleotides align to TRBD1. Germline CDR1 MNHNS, CDR2 SASEGT. CDR3 size: 15 residues. Trimming took 3 bases from V and 2 from J; bases not matched to a gene: 7. The CDR3 DNA reads as TGTGCCAGCAGTGAGACAGGGAGCCTAACCTACGAGCAGTACTTC. It is translated as CASSETGSLTYEQYF.

CDR3 sequence (DNA): TGTGCCAGCAGCCTAAGCGGGAGGGCAGATACGCAGTATTTT. It translates to CASSLSGRADTQYF. The gene calls are TRBV6-1 and TRBJ2-3; 10 bases line up with TRBD2. The V gene's germline CDR1 is MNHNS and CDR2 SASEGT. CDR3 length: 14 residues. Trimming took 6 bases from V and 4 from J; bases not matched to a gene: 4.

This clonotype was observed many times. The rearrangement links TRBV3-1 to TRBJ2-7, with TRBD2 as a possible D gene (6 bases). The length of the CDR3 is 17 residues. Trimming left V 1 base short and J 6 bases short, with 22 bases between. Germline lookup yields CDR1 LGHDT and CDR2 YNNKEL (reference sequence). CDR3 protein: CASSQVPAGGVPAEQYF. In DNA form, the CDR3 reads TGTGCCAGCAGCCAAGTTCCAGCGGGCGGGGTTCCCGCCGAGCAGTACTTC.

The chain combines TRBV6-2 or TRBV6-3 with TRBJ2-2, with 7 nucleotides matching TRBD1. This CDR3 is 14 amino acids long. The V and J ends lost 4 bases and 5 bases, in that order; junction bases with no gene match: 4. Per the germline V gene, CDR1 is MNHEY and CDR2 is SVGEGT. Here the CDR3 DNA reads TGTGCCAGCAGTTCGCCAGGGGGAACCGGGGAGCTGTTTTTT. This translates into CASSSPGGTGELFF.

Ten or more counts support this clonotype. The chain combines TRBV20-1 with TRBJ1-2; 8 bases map to TRBD1. Germline lookup yields CDR1 DFQATT and CDR2 SNEGSKA (reference sequence). CDR3 length: 16 residues. J gave up 4 bases and V 0 bases, and 10 bases lay outside the gene matches. CDR3 amino acids: CSARDPGGAAFYGYTF. The CDR3 DNA sequence: TGCAGTGCTAGAGACCCAGGGGGCGCCGCTTTCTATGGCTACACCTTC.

This clonotype was observed many times. The gene calls are TRBV7-3 and TRBJ2-1; the D call may be TRBD1 or TRBD2 (5 bases each). The CDR3 runs 15 residues. Looked up from germline, CDR1 is SGHTA and CDR2 is FQGTGA. The ends were cut back, 4 bases at V and 5 bases at J, with 15 bases in the middle. CDR3 sequence reads: CASSSGPGLDNEQFF. The DNA for the CDR3 is TGTGCCAGCAGCTCCGGTCCGGGGCTCGACAATGAGCAGTTCTTC. The variable domain in full, completed from reference TRBV7-3 and TRBJ2-1, reads GAGVSQTPSNKVTEKGKYVELRCDPISGHTALYWYRQSLGQGPEFLIYFQGTGAADDSGLPNDRFFAVRPEGSVSTLKIQRTERGDSAVYLCASSSGPGLDNEQFFGPGTRLTVL.

This clonotype was found many times. J is TRBJ1-1 and V is TRBV6-2 or TRBV6-3; possible D gene TRBD1, 6 bases. Per germline, CDR1 MNHEY and CDR2 SVGEGT. With 0 bases removed from V and 11 bases from J, the gap between germline ends came to 13 bases. The CDR3 is made up of 13 amino acids. CDR3 DNA: TGTGCCAGCAGTTACTCCGGCAGGGGTTCGGCTTTCTTT. This encodes CASSYSGRGSAFF.

The table lists this clonotype with a few counts. V gene TRBV12-3 or TRBV12-4 combines with J gene TRBJ2-1; 9 bases are a match to TRBD2. Losses at the gene ends were 3 bases for V and 8 bases for J; bases not matched to a gene: 5. The CDR3 has 14 residues. The CDR3 DNA follows: TGTGCCAGCAGTTTCCGGCGGGGGGGCCATGAGCAGTTCTTC. Its protein product is CASSFRRGGHEQFF.